This T cell receptor (beta chain) was recorded in a study of blood T cell repertoires in COVID-19. Study as a whole: PBMCs, B-cell-depleted T cells, or T cells provided the cDNA or gDNA that made up the material.

V lost 4 bases, J lost 7 bases, and 7 bases stayed unmatched. Germline assignment: CDR1 MDHEN and CDR2 SYDVKM. The CDR3 is 15 residues long. Original handling: Researchers report that nucleated cell counts were estimated from reference gene primer amplification. Profiling relied on immunoSEQ multiplex PCR, and the TCRdb table lists in-frame clones only, not all of them. V and J calls and clone size are those listed in that table; D and trimming were worked out from the DNA. Of some 48,000 clones in the sample, around 90% were seen once. The V gene is TRBV28, the J gene TRBJ1-6; 7 bases agree with TRBD1. The TCR comes from a man aged 70 or older with active COVID-19. Sequenced input: peripheral blood. The CDR3 is CASSSSQGKNSPLHF. CDR3 sequence (DNA): TGTGCCAGCAGTTCTTCACAGGGGAAAAATTCACCCCTCCACTTT. Filled out from reference TRBV28 and TRBJ1-6, the complete variable domain reads DVKVTQSSRYLVKRTGEKVFLECVQDMDHENMFWYRQDPGLGLRLIYFSYDVKMKEKGDIPEGYSVSREKKERFSLILESASTNQTSMYLCASSSSQGKNSPLHFGNGTRLTVT.